Following are 8 T cell receptor beta chains from one sample sequenced in a study of T cells after yellow fever vaccination. Each CDR3 protein is one row after TCRdb ran MiXCR on the 5' RACE reads. The sample contains 200,000 to 250,000 distinct CDR3 sequences, 3% to 3.5% of which appear only once. The material was CD4+ T cells sorted from PBMCs, obtained 10 days after the yellow fever booster vaccination. These receptors came from a man aged 18 to 29 who received the YFV17D yellow fever vaccine.

The rearrangement uses TRBV11-2 and TRBJ2-5; tentatively, D is TRBD2 (5 bases). Deletions cut 5 bases from V and 6 bases from J, with 16 bases between. Germline V gene lookup returns CDR1 SGHAT and CDR2 FQNNGV. This CDR3 spans 14 amino acids. The CDR3, as DNA: TGTGCCAGCAGCCCCCGTCGGGGTAGAAAGACCCAGTACTTC. Translation: CASSPRRGRKTQYF.

In its sample, this clonotype was seen many times. The genes are TRBV4-3 and TRBJ1-1, with 10 bases matching TRBD1. The CDR3 covers 18 residues. CDR1 is LGHNA, CDR2 YSLEER, per germline. V was clipped by 3 bases and J by 4 bases; unmatched bases: 14. Written as DNA, the CDR3 is TGCGCCAGCAGCCACAGATACGAAACCGGACAGGGGGGCACTGAAGCTTTCTTT. The encoded protein is CASSHRYETGQGGTEAFF.

This chain links TRBV12-3 or TRBV12-4 with TRBJ1-1; the D gene is possibly TRBD1 (5 bases). This CDR3 is built from 13 residues. The V end lost 4 bases, the J end lost 6 bases, and 12 bases lay between the germline ends. The CDR3 loop reads CASSWGTRSEAFF. The CDR3 DNA reads as TGTGCCAGCAGTTGGGGGACTCGGTCTGAAGCTTTCTTT.

Ten or more counts support this clonotype. V usage is TRBV4-1 and J usage is TRBJ2-1, with TRBD1 identical over 8 bases. Germline values: CDR1 MGHRA, CDR2 YSYEKL. With 2 bases clipped from V and 10 bases from J, the junction kept 4 bases outside the gene matches. The CDR3 runs 13 residues. CDR3 residues: CASSQPTGGEQFF. The DNA of the CDR3 is TGCGCCAGCAGCCAACCAACAGGGGGAGAGCAGTTCTTC.

This clonotype was observed a handful of times. The V gene is TRBV20-1, the J gene TRBJ1-6; D not certain. Trimming removed 0 bases from V and 8 bases from J, with 8 bases in between. From germline, CDR1 is DFQATT and CDR2 SNEGSKA (reference sequence). The length of the CDR3 is 13 residues. The CDR3 loop reads CSARDVLDSPLHF. The CDR3 DNA reads TGCAGTGCTAGAGATGTCCTGGATTCACCCCTCCACTTT.

This chain joins TRBV19 and TRBJ1-6, with a possible D match to TRBD1 (5 bases). Germline loops: CDR1 LNHDA, CDR2 SQIVND (reference sequence). The CDR3 loop spans 16 amino acids. V dropped 5 bases and J dropped 7 bases, with 18 bases sitting between them. The CDR3 coding sequence is TGTGCCAGTAGTGCGTTCCAGGGAATAAAGAATTCACCCCTCCACTTT. Translated: CASSAFQGIKNSPLHF.

The chain uses TRBV7-8 and TRBJ2-7, with D perhaps matching TRBD1 (5 bases). Trimming removed 2 bases from V and 5 bases from J, with 13 bases in between. The CDR3 runs 14 residues. Looked up from germline, CDR1 is SGHVS and CDR2 is FQNEAQ. The CDR3 region is CASSLFPRVDEQYV. The CDR3 DNA reads TGTGCCAGCAGCTTATTTCCCAGGGTTGACGAGCAGTACGTC.

This clonotype has just a few counts. This chain joins TRBV7-2 and TRBJ2-3; 8 nucleotides match TRBD2. J gave up 1 base and V 2 bases, and 2 bases lay outside the gene matches. Germline lookup yields CDR1 SGHTA and CDR2 FQGNSA. There are 15 residues in the CDR3. The CDR3 spells CASSLQAGGTDTQYF. The CDR3 region has the DNA TGTGCCAGCAGCTTACAAGCGGGGGGCACAGATACGCAGTATTTT. Supplemented by reference TRBV7-2 and TRBJ2-3, the full variable domain reads GAGVSQSPSNKVTEKGKDVELRCDPISGHTALYWYRQSLGQGLEFLIYFQGNSAPDKSGLPSDRFSAERTGGSVSTLTIQRTQQEDSAVYLCASSLQAGGTDTQYFGPGTRLTVL.